This TCR beta chain derives from a study of spatial heterogeneity in lung cancer. Study in general: The study consistently detected more beta-chain than alpha-chain sequences. Study-wide findings and caveats: Tumor TCRs that were ubiquitous and expanded showed up in blood more at resection than follow-up.

The time point denotes: sample taken at primary tumor resection. No cell sorting; template was whole RNA from tumor, lung tissue or PBMC. Donors were 55 to 75 untreated early-stage non-small cell lung cancer patients. Every TCR cDNA molecule carried a tag that served as a unique molecular identifier. Each CDR3 protein is one row after TCRdb ran MiXCR on the 5' RACE reads. Found here are about 45,000 distinct CDR3 sequences, around 15% of them singletons; the top ten hold about 60%. V lost 2 bases to trimming and J lost 3 bases, with 8 bases between them. The germline V gene encodes CDR1 LGHNA and CDR2 YSLEER. This CDR3 is 13 amino acids long. This clonotype occurred many times. Its antigen is as yet unknown.

The chain links TRBV4-3 to TRBJ2-7; D remains unclear. The sample here was PBMCs, taken at surgery. The clonotype was recovered from a male donor with early-stage non-small cell lung cancer. CDR3 coding DNA: TGCGCCAGCAGCCAATACACCTACTACGAGCAGTACTTC. It is translated as CASSQYTYYEQYF.